This TCR beta chain was captured in a study of shared clonotypes between healthy human individuals. Per the germline V gene, CDR1 is SGHRS and CDR2 is YFSETQ. Trimming took 4 bases from V and 0 from J, leaving 4 bases between them. This CDR3 has 12 amino acids. Each PCR replicate from the sorted subsets contained about 200 ng DNA, which is about 30,000 T cell genomes. Some clones are missing from TCRdb's copy, which holds only in-frame ones; the method was immunoSEQ multiplex PCR. The table includes millions of clones, about 95% detected once. Every one of the donors was a Caucasian adult that lived in Nashville, Tennessee. This clone was counted once. Antigen: not known. A single base separates this from a much larger clone, so it may be a read error. Additional DNA sequences in this sample encode the identical CDR3. Study-wide points: Relative to clonotypes present in all four donors, those not shared had lower generation probabilities.

What was sequenced was naive CD4+ T cells sorted from blood. Subset defined: CD45RA+ positively selected. This chain uses TRBV5-1 with TRBJ2-5; D ambiguous. The TCR sequence derives from a man aged 18-30 years in good health. Written as DNA, the CDR3 is TGCGCCAGCAGCCTGAACCAAGAGACCCAGTACTTC. Translation: CASSLNQETQYF.